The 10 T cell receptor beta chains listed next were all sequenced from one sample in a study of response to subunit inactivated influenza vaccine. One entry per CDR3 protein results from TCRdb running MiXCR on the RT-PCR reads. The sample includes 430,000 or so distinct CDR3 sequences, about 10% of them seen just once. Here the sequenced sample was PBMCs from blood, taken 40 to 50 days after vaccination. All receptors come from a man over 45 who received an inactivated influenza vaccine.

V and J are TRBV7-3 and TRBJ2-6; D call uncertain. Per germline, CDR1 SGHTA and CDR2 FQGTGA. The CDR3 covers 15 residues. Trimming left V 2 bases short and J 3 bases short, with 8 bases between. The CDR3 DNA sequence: TGTGCCAGCAGCTTAGAGGCGTTTGGGGCCAACGTCCTGACTTTC. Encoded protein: CASSLEAFGANVLTF.

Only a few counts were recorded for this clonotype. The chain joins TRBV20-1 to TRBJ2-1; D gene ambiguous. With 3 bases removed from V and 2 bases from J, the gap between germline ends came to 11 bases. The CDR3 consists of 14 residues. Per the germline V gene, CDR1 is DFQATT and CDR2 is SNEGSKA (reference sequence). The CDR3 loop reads CSASSGRTYNEQFF. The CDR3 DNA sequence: TGCAGTGCTAGTTCTGGACGTACCTACAATGAGCAGTTCTTC.

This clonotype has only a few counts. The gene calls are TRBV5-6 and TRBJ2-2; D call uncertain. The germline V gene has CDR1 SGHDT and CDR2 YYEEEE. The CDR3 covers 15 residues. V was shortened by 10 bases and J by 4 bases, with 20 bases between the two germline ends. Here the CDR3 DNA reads TGTGCCGGATCCCGACGGACGACGGGCACCGGGGAGCTGTTTTTT. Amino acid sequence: CAGSRRTTGTGELFF.

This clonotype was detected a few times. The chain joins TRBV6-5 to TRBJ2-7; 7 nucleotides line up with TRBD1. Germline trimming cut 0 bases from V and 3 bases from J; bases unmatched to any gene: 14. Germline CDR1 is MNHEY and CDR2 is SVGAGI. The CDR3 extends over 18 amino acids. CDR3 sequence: CASSYSTRAGGLSYEQYF. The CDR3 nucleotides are TGTGCCAGCAGTTACTCGACCCGGGCAGGGGGTTTGAGCTACGAGCAGTACTTC.

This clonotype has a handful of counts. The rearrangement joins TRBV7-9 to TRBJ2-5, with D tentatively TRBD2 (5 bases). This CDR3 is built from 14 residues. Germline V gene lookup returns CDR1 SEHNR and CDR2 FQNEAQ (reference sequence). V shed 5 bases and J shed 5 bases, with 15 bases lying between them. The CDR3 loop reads CASSPRTSSETQYF. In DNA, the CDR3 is TGTGCCAGCAGCCCCAGAACTAGTAGTGAGACCCAGTACTTC.

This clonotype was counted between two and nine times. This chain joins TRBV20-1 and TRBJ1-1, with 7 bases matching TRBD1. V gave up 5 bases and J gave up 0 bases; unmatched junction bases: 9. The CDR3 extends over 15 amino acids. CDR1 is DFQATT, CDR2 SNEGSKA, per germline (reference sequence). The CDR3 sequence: CSAVDPGQMNTEAFF. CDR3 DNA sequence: TGCAGTGCTGTTGACCCGGGACAGATGAACACTGAAGCTTTCTTT.

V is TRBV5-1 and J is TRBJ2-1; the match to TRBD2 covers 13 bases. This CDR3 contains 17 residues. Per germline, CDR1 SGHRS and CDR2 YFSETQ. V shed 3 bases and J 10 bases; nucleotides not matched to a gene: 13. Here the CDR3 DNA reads TGCGCCAGCAGCTCGACCCTAACTAGCGGGGGGGGAAAGGAGCAGTTCTTC. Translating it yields CASSSTLTSGGGKEQFF.

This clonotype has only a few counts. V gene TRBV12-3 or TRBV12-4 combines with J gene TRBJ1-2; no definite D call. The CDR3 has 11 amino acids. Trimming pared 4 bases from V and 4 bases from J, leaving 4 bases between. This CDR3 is CASSSFYGYTF. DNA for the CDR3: TGTGCCAGCAGTTCCTTCTATGGCTACACCTTC.

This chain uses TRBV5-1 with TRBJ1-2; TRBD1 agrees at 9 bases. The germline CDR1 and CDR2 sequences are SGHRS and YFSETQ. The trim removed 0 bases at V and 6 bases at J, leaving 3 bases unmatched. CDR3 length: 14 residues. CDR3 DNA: TGCGCCAGCAGCTTGGGACAGGGGGTCGATGGCTACACCTTC. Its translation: CASSLGQGVDGYTF. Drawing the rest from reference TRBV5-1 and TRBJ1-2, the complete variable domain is KAGVTQTPRYLIKTRGQQVTLSCSPISGHRSVSWYQQTPGQGLQFLFEYFSETQRNKGNFPGRFSGRQFSNSRSEMNVSTLELGDSALYLCASSLGQGVDGYTFGSGTRLTVV.

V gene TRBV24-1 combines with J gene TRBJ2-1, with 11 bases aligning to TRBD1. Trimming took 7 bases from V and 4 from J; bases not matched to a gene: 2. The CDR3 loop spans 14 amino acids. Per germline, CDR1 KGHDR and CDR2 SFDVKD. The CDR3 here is CATSGTGGYNEQFF. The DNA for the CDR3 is TGTGCCACCAGCGGGACAGGGGGTTACAATGAGCAGTTCTTC.